This entry lists 8 T cell receptor beta chains sequenced from one sample in a study of cytomegalovirus exposure and HLA in healthy donors. Only in-frame clones appear in the TCRdb table, and some are missing; sequencing was by immunoSEQ multiplex PCR. The sample includes under 250,000 clones, about 81% seen only once; the top ten take 1% to 1.5%. The sequenced material came from PBMCs. All receptors come from a woman aged 25 to 39 in good health and CMV-seronegative.

This clone was seen only once. The sample holds other DNA sequences that translate to the same CDR3. V gene TRBV6-5 combines with J gene TRBJ2-5; 10 nucleotides line up with TRBD2. V dropped 0 bases and J dropped 3; count of bases not matched to a gene: 1. Germline CDR1 and CDR2: MNHEY and SVGAGI. This CDR3 is 15 amino acids long. CDR3 nucleotide sequence: TGTGCCAGCAGTTACTCGCTAGCGGGGGAAGAGACCCAGTACTTC. Translated: CASSYSLAGEETQYF.

This clone appeared a single time. The rearrangement uses TRBV18 and TRBJ1-6, with 9 nucleotides matching TRBD1. Unmatched junction bases numbered 7, after V lost 3 bases and J lost 10 bases. Germline CDR1 KGHSH, CDR2 LQKENI. This CDR3 is built from 15 residues. This CDR3 is CASSPPGQGSSPLHF. In DNA, the CDR3 is TGTGCCAGCTCACCTCCGGGACAGGGAAGCTCACCCCTCCACTTT.

The chain combines TRBV19 with TRBJ1-5; TRBD1 is a possible D gene (5 bases). There are 13 residues in the CDR3. V lost 6 bases to trimming and J lost 6 bases, with 12 bases between them. Germline V gene sequence: CDR1 LNHDA, CDR2 SQIVND (reference sequence). The CDR3 loop is CASSQTAIQPQHF. The CDR3 DNA is TGTGCCAGTAGCCAGACAGCAATTCAGCCCCAGCATTTT.

CDR3 amino acids: CASSLAERLIGGPHTEAFF. CDR3 in DNA: TGTGCCAGCAGCTTAGCCGAGCGCCTGATCGGAGGGCCCCACACTGAAGCTTTCTTT. The chain uses TRBV11-2 and TRBJ1-1; D gene unclear. CDR1 and CDR2 (germline): SGHAT, FQNNGV. Deletions cut 1 base from V and 3 bases from J, with 24 bases between. CDR3 length equals 19 residues.

The gene calls are TRBV7-9 and TRBJ1-2, with a weak D call TRBD1 (6 bases). The V gene lost 1 base and the J gene lost 6 bases, with 9 bases spanning the gap. Germline V gene data show CDR1 as SEHNR and CDR2 as FQNEAQ (reference sequence). The CDR3 covers 13 residues. As DNA, the CDR3 is TGTGCCAGCAGCTTAGGACAGGATCATGGCTACACCTTC. It translates to CASSLGQDHGYTF.

The rearrangement uses TRBV9 and TRBJ1-2; D perhaps matches TRBD1 (6 bases). V shed 0 bases and J shed 1 base, with 10 bases lying between them. The CDR3 contains 15 residues. CDR1 is SGDLS and CDR2 is YYNGEE in the germline V gene. CDR3 protein: CASSVGTAYNYGYTF. CDR3 sequence (DNA): TGTGCCAGCAGCGTAGGGACAGCTTATAACTATGGCTACACCTTC.

J is TRBJ2-5 and V is TRBV7-3, with D unclear. Trimming shortened V by 2 bases and J by 0 bases, and 10 bases separated the two germline ends. The CDR3 length is 15 residues. CDR1 is SGHTA, CDR2 FQGTGA, per germline. The CDR3 sequence is CASSLSGGNQETQYF. In nucleotides, the CDR3 is TGTGCCAGCAGCTTATCTGGCGGTAACCAAGAGACCCAGTACTTC.

The chain has TRBV7-6 and TRBJ1-1, with 7 bases that match TRBD1. Per the germline V gene, CDR1 is SGHVS and CDR2 is FNYEAQ. CDR3 size: 13 residues. V was clipped by 4 bases and J by 6 bases; unmatched bases: 5. The CDR3: CASSWSGTAEAFF. The CDR3 DNA reads as TGTGCCAGCAGCTGGTCCGGGACAGCTGAAGCTTTCTTT.